These 15 T cell receptor beta chains came from one sample sequenced in a study of a mutant IDH1 vaccine in newly diagnosed glioma. As for time point: week 23, last vaccination. The content of each vaccine dose was 300 ug of mutant IDH1 20-mer peptide, and topical imiquimod accompanied it. These receptors have no identified antigens. Sequenced by immunoSEQ multiplex PCR; TCRdb stores in-frame clones only, minus some. The table records 60,000 or so clones, roughly 81% of them present only once. The source material was PBMCs, sampled from a glioma patient whose treatment included an IDH1 peptide vaccine. The receptors were sampled from a man aged 25 to 45 with glioma.

This clone is a singleton in its sample. The J gene is TRBJ1-5, the V gene TRBV4-1, with D tentatively TRBD1 (5 bases). This CDR3 has 16 residues. Germline assignment: CDR1 MGHRA and CDR2 YSYEKL. V lost 2 bases and J 2 bases, leaving 13 bases between the germline ends. CDR3 bases: TGCGCCAGCAGCCAATCCGAAGGGACTGGCAATCAGCCCCAGCATTTT. This sequence encodes CASSQSEGTGNQPQHF.

J is TRBJ2-6 and V is TRBV19; 7 nucleotides align to TRBD2. V shed 5 bases, J shed 2 bases, and the junction held 0 bases outside the gene matches. CDR3 length equals 14 residues. Germline V gene data show CDR1 as LNHDA and CDR2 as SQIVND (reference sequence). CDR3 sequence reads: CASSGGAGANVLTF. CDR3 coding DNA: TGTGCCAGTAGTGGGGGGGCTGGGGCCAACGTCCTGACTTTC.

The CDR3 protein is CASSGGVGGEKLFF. In nucleotides, the CDR3 is TGCGCCAGCAGTGGAGGGGTCGGCGGGGAAAAACTGTTTTTT. This chain links TRBV10-2 with TRBJ1-4, with D possibly matching TRBD1 (5 bases). The CDR3 runs 14 residues. Germline-derived CDR1 and CDR2 are WSHSY and SAAADI. The germline V and J ends were trimmed by 4 bases and 8 bases, with 14 bases remaining between them.

The chain links TRBV11-2 to TRBJ2-1; no firm D call. V shed 3 bases and J shed 8 bases, with 5 bases lying between them. The germline gives CDR1 SGHAT, CDR2 FQNNGV. The CDR3 has 11 amino acids. The CDR3 DNA is TGTGCCAGCAGCTTTTTTGATGAGCAGTTCTTC. Protein sequence: CASSFFDEQFF.

V is TRBV9 and J is TRBJ2-5; D is perhaps TRBD2 (5 bases). The ends were cut back, 4 bases at V and 5 bases at J, with 18 bases in the middle. In germline, CDR1 is SGDLS, CDR2 YYNGEE. This CDR3 is built from 15 residues. The CDR3 nucleotides read TGTGCCAGCAGCCCCAGAGGGCGGAGTAGCGAGACCCAGTACTTC. Translating it yields CASSPRGRSSETQYF.

The rearrangement uses TRBV29-1 and TRBJ2-5; D not certain. The CDR3 totals 13 residues. Germline V gene lookup returns CDR1 SQVTM and CDR2 ANQGSEA. The V end lost 4 bases, the J end lost 2 bases, and 11 bases lay between the germline ends. The CDR3 is CSVGWVKQETQYF. The CDR3 DNA reads as TGCAGCGTTGGGTGGGTGAAACAAGAGACCCAGTACTTC.

The V and J genes are TRBV7-6 and TRBJ1-1, with D unresolved. V lost 5 bases, J lost 0 bases, and 13 bases lay in between. This CDR3 comprises 15 residues. Germline V gives CDR1 SGHVS, CDR2 FNYEAQ. The chain's CDR3 is CASSPRTVMNTEAFF. CDR3 nucleotide sequence: TGTGCCAGCAGCCCCCGGACCGTAATGAACACTGAAGCTTTCTTT. Full variable domain (missing parts from reference TRBV7-6 and TRBJ1-1): GAGVSQSPRYKVTKRGQDVALRCDPISGHVSLYWYRQALGQGPEFLTYFNYEAQQDKSGLPNDRFSAERPEGSISTLTIQRTEQRDSAMYRCASSPRTVMNTEAFFGQGTRLTVV.

This chain links TRBV9 with TRBJ2-3, with D possibly TRBD2 on 5 matching bases. The germline CDR1 and CDR2 sequences are SGDLS and YYNGEE. The V end lost 3 bases, the J end lost 1 base, and 15 bases lay between the germline ends. The CDR3 runs to 16 residues. CDR3 sequence: CASSASLASRTDTQYF. As DNA, the CDR3 is TGTGCCAGCAGCGCTTCCCTAGCTTCCCGCACAGATACGCAGTATTTT.

The chain has TRBV5-1 and TRBJ1-1, with TRBD1 matching 9 bases. V lost 1 base to trimming and J lost 3 bases; unmatched junction nucleotides: 7. In germline, CDR1 is SGHRS, CDR2 YFSETQ. CDR3 length: 16 residues. CDR3 DNA sequence: TGCGCCAGCAGCTTGTGGGGGACAGGGTCGGACACTGAAGCTTTCTTT. This codes for CASSLWGTGSDTEAFF.

This clone was seen only once. This rearrangement joins TRBV5-1 to TRBJ1-1; no clear D gene. V lost 2 bases and J lost 6, with 8 bases in between. CDR3 length: 12 residues. Per the germline V gene, CDR1 is SGHRS and CDR2 is YFSETQ. CDR3 in amino acids: CASSFDGSEAFF. DNA of the CDR3: TGCGCCAGCAGCTTTGACGGATCTGAAGCTTTCTTT. Full variable domain (outside the CDR3, taken from reference TRBV5-1 and TRBJ1-1): KAGVTQTPRYLIKTRGQQVTLSCSPISGHRSVSWYQQTPGQGLQFLFEYFSETQRNKGNFPGRFSGRQFSNSRSEMNVSTLELGDSALYLCASSFDGSEAFFGQGTRLTVV.

The gene calls are TRBV5-1 and TRBJ1-2; perhaps TRBD1 as D (6 bases). From germline, CDR1 is SGHRS and CDR2 YFSETQ. Trimming pared 5 bases from V and 0 bases from J, leaving 11 bases between. The CDR3 sequence is 14 residues long. CDR3 region: CASRVEGANYGYTF. The CDR3 nucleotides are TGCGCCAGCAGGGTGGAGGGGGCTAACTATGGCTACACCTTC.

CDR3 bases: TGTGCCAGCAGCCAGGGGGGGTCTGTACCCCTCAATGAGCAGTTCTTC. Amino acids: CASSQGGSVPLNEQFF. This rearrangement joins TRBV5-4 to TRBJ2-1; possibly TRBD1 or TRBD2 for D (7 bases each). Germline CDR1 SGHNT, CDR2 YYREEE (reference sequence). V was shortened by 4 bases and J by 6 bases, with 20 bases between the two germline ends. CDR3 length: 16 residues.

This clone was counted once. V gene TRBV7-9 combines with J gene TRBJ2-7, with TRBD2 as a possible D gene (6 bases). Germline values: CDR1 SEHNR, CDR2 FQNEAQ (reference sequence). Trimming stripped 5 bases from V and 2 bases from J, with 22 bases between. The CDR3 totals 17 residues. DNA for the CDR3: TGTGCCAGCAGCCCCGGCGGGGAACAACGGTGGGCCTACGAGCAGTACTTC. Protein: CASSPGGEQRWAYEQYF.

V is TRBV27 and J is TRBJ1-6, with D perhaps matching TRBD1 (5 bases). CDR3 length equals 17 residues. CDR1 MNHEY and CDR2 SMNVEV come from the germline V gene (reference sequence). V shed 0 bases and J shed 8 bases, with 17 bases lying between them. The CDR3 DNA reads TGTGCCAGCAGTTTATCGAACCCCCCAGGGTCGTATTCACCCCTCCACTTT. It codes for CASSLSNPPGSYSPLHF.

The V call is TRBV18, the J call TRBJ1-2; TRBD1 might be the D (6 bases). Germline CDR1 reads KGHSH; CDR2 reads LQKENI. This CDR3 comprises 13 residues. Trimming removed 3 bases from V and 2 bases from J, with 7 bases in between. CDR3 bases: TGTGCCAGCTCACCTGACAGGAACTATGGCTACACCTTC. Translation gives CASSPDRNYGYTF.